What follows are 5 T cell receptor beta chains derived from one specimen sequenced in a study of T cells after posttransplantation cyclophosphamide. Produced via immunoSEQ multiplex PCR; TCRdb's table is partial and in-frame only. The table lists 24,000 or so clones, no singletons, with about 4.2% in the top ten. Sequencing used PBMCs. These receptors came from a woman aged 50 to 60 in good health, CMV-negative, and a related stem cell transplant donor.

There are many counts of this clone. The chain couples TRBV16 to TRBJ2-7; D gene ambiguous. From germline, CDR1 is KGHSY and CDR2 FQNENV. The V end was cut by 1 base, the J end by 5 bases, with 15 bases between. The CDR3 totals 15 residues. CDR3 nucleotides: TGTGCCAGCAGCCAATTGCGATCCAGCGCCGACGAGCAGTACTTC. Translating it yields CASSQLRSSADEQYF.

This clone was found many times. The chain couples TRBV30 to TRBJ1-1, with unresolved D. The V and J ends lost 3 bases and 0 bases respectively, with 11 bases between them. Germline-derived CDR1 and CDR2 are GTSNPN and SVGIG (reference sequence). This CDR3 has 14 residues. The CDR3 DNA reads as TGTGCCTGGAGAGTACAGTCCATGAACACTGAAGCTTTCTTT. Its protein is CAWRVQSMNTEAFF.

In this sample, this clone turned up many times. The chain has TRBV10-1 and TRBJ2-1, with 9 positions matching TRBD2. The V gene's germline CDR1 is WNHNN and CDR2 SYGVQD (reference sequence). The V segment lost 3 bases and the J segment 6 bases; nucleotides outside the gene matches: 9. CDR3 length equals 16 residues. The CDR3 loop reads CASSDVAAGGLNEQFF. The CDR3 DNA reads TGCGCCAGCAGTGATGTTGCAGCGGGAGGCCTCAATGAGCAGTTCTTC.

The table lists this clone with many counts. This CDR3 is CASSLAPRGGSYNEQFF. The CDR3 nucleotides are TGTGCCAGCAGCTTAGCGCCAAGGGGGGGATCCTACAATGAGCAGTTCTTC. The V call is TRBV7-6, the J call TRBJ2-1; D may be TRBD2 (7 bases). Germline V gene lookup returns CDR1 SGHVS and CDR2 FNYEAQ. The CDR3 has 17 amino acids. The V end lost 0 bases, the J end lost 1 base, and 13 bases lay between the germline ends.

In its sample, this clone was seen many times. The J gene is TRBJ2-1, the V gene TRBV27; 7 nucleotides agree with TRBD1. This CDR3 is 15 amino acids long. The J segment lost 0 bases and the V segment lost 6 bases, leaving 5 bases of the junction unmatched. Germline V gene sequence: CDR1 MNHEY, CDR2 SMNVEV (reference sequence). CDR3 amino acids: CASSQDRPSYNEQFF. The CDR3 DNA follows: TGTGCCAGCAGCCAGGACAGGCCCTCCTACAATGAGCAGTTCTTC.